These 28 T cell receptor beta chains were all obtained from the same sample, sequenced in a study of T cell changes during pregnancy in multiple sclerosis. TCRdb's copy holds only in-frame clones and misses some; the assay was immunoSEQ multiplex PCR. This table has about 70,000 clones, approximately 92% appearing once. The specimen was peripheral blood, collected before pregnancy. These receptors all stem from a female donor with multiple sclerosis, enrolled in a pregnancy study.

This chain connects TRBV2 to TRBJ1-2; D is unclear. CDR3 length: 15 amino acids. Trimming removed 6 bases from V and 1 base from J, with 15 bases in between. Germline V lookup: CDR1 SNHLY, CDR2 FYNNEI. The CDR3, as DNA: TGTGCCAGCAGGGGAGGCCCATGGGGTAACTATGGCTACACCTTC. This encodes CASRGGPWGNYGYTF.

This chain connects TRBV5-6 to TRBJ1-3, with D possibly TRBD1 on 6 matching bases. CDR3 length: 14 amino acids. Germline V gene sequence: CDR1 SGHDT, CDR2 YYEEEE. Trimming stripped 3 bases from V and 0 bases from J, with 7 bases between. CDR3 protein: CASSSRGSGNTIYF. CDR3 in DNA: TGTGCCAGCAGCTCCAGGGGCTCTGGAAACACCATATATTTT.

The V gene is TRBV12-2, the J gene TRBJ1-1. TRBV12-2 corresponds to a pseudogene. This CDR3 spans 14 amino acids. Here the CDR3 DNA reads TGTGCAAGTCGCGAACCTTACGGGGGCACTGAAGCTTTCTTT. Its protein product is CASREPYGGTEAFF.

The V and J genes are TRBV18 and TRBJ2-1; 9 positions match TRBD1. This CDR3 spans 15 amino acids. With 0 bases clipped from V and 3 bases from J, the junction kept 0 bases outside the gene matches. In germline, CDR1 is KGHSH, CDR2 LQKENI. CDR3 in amino acids: CASSPPGQGYNEQFF. As DNA, the CDR3 is TGTGCCAGCTCACCACCGGGACAGGGCTACAATGAGCAGTTCTTC.

The chain has TRBV6-5 and TRBJ2-5; 7 positions agree with TRBD1. CDR3 length: 14 residues. Germline CDR1 and CDR2: MNHEY and SVGAGI. The ends lost 2 bases at V and 5 bases at J; junction bases unmatched: 5. CDR3 sequence reads: CASSYLDREETQYF. CDR3 sequence (DNA): TGTGCCAGCAGTTACCTCGACAGGGAGGAGACCCAGTACTTC.

This clone was counted ten times or more. The same CDR3 can be traced to other DNA sequences in this sample. V and J are TRBV7-2 and TRBJ2-1, with 11 bases identical to TRBD2. Germline values: CDR1 SGHTA, CDR2 FQGNSA. The CDR3 contains 16 residues. With V trimmed by 1 base and J by 4 bases, 3 bases remained unmatched. CDR3 bases: TGTGCCAGCAGCTTAGTTGGGACTAGCGGATACAATGAGCAGTTCTTC. It translates to CASSLVGTSGYNEQFF.

V gene TRBV7-9 combines with J gene TRBJ2-3, with 10 bases lining up with TRBD2. Germline V gives CDR1 SEHNR, CDR2 FQNEAQ (reference sequence). V was pared by 5 bases and J by 0 bases, with 2 bases of the junction left unmatched. The CDR3 loop spans 15 amino acids. The CDR3 region has the DNA TGTGCCAGCAGCCCGACTAGCGGGAGCACAGATACGCAGTATTTT. It codes for CASSPTSGSTDTQYF.

In DNA, the CDR3 is TGTGCCAGCAGTTATGGGACAGGGGGTCAGCCCCAGCATTTT. Encoded protein: CASSYGTGGQPQHF. The chain has TRBV6-6 and TRBJ1-5; 11 bases match TRBD1. The J segment lost 6 bases and the V segment lost 3 bases, leaving 1 base of the junction unmatched. Germline CDR1 and CDR2: MNHNY and SVGAGI (reference sequence). This CDR3 contains 14 residues.

V and J are TRBV18 and TRBJ2-3; TRBD2 agrees at 7 bases. The germline V gene encodes CDR1 KGHSH and CDR2 LQKENI. V shed 4 bases, J shed 6 bases, and the junction held 4 bases outside the gene matches. This CDR3 is built from 13 residues. CDR3 in amino acids: CASSRAGVDTQYF. The CDR3 region has the DNA TGTGCCAGCTCACGGGCGGGAGTGGATACGCAGTATTTT.

The rearrangement uses TRBV7-9 and TRBJ2-3; D might be TRBD2 (5 bases). The V gene lost 2 bases and the J gene lost 2 bases, with 11 bases spanning the gap. This CDR3 region has 15 residues. Germline V gives CDR1 SEHNR, CDR2 FQNEAQ (reference sequence). The CDR3 spells CASSLRRQNTDTQYF. CDR3 DNA sequence: TGTGCCAGCAGCTTAAGGAGGCAAAACACAGATACGCAGTATTTT.

The chain uses TRBV5-4 and TRBJ1-3; 9 bases map to TRBD1. V lost 5 bases and J lost 5; bases outside the gene matches: 5. CDR3 length equals 14 residues. Germline lookup yields CDR1 SGHNT and CDR2 YYREEE (reference sequence). CDR3 sequence reads: CASSSDRGRNTIYF. The CDR3 bases are TGTGCCAGCAGTTCGGACAGGGGCAGAAACACCATATATTTT.

This clone came up a few times. The CDR3 DNA is TGTGCCAGCAGCGCGGACAGGCGAGGGACTGAAGCTTTCTTT. It yields the protein CASSADRRGTEAFF. V usage is TRBV27 and J usage is TRBJ1-1; 7 nucleotides line up with TRBD1. The CDR3 is made up of 14 amino acids. Germline V gene data show CDR1 as MNHEY and CDR2 as SMNVEV (reference sequence). V gave up 6 bases and J gave up 5 bases; unmatched junction bases: 9.

This chain uses TRBV9 with TRBJ2-3, with 12 bases aligning to TRBD2. Germline assignment: CDR1 SGDLS and CDR2 YYNGEE. This CDR3 contains 20 residues. Trimming removed 6 bases from V and 1 base from J; junction bases left unmatched: 18. CDR3 sequence (DNA): TGTGCCAGCACCCCTAGCGGAGGGCTAGCGGGAGGGCCCGGCACAGATACGCAGTATTTT. This sequence encodes CASTPSGGLAGGPGTDTQYF.

The chain couples TRBV28 to TRBJ1-4; D possibly corresponds to TRBD1 (5 bases). Trimming shortened V by 6 bases and J by 5 bases, and 16 bases separated the two germline ends. Germline V gene sequence: CDR1 MDHEN, CDR2 SYDVKM. The CDR3 sequence is 15 residues long. CDR3 in amino acids: CASSPGLRENEKLFF. The CDR3 DNA sequence: TGTGCCAGCAGCCCGGGACTGCGAGAGAATGAAAAACTGTTTTTT.

The genes are TRBV7-9 and TRBJ1-1, with a weak D call TRBD1 (5 bases). The germline V gene has CDR1 SEHNR and CDR2 FQNEAQ (reference sequence). Trimming cost V 0 bases and J 0 bases, with 14 bases left between them. The CDR3 is 17 amino acids. The CDR3 coding sequence is TGTGCCAGCAGCTTAGCTTCTGGCGGGGGGATGAACACTGAAGCTTTCTTT. The encoded protein is CASSLASGGGMNTEAFF.

The CDR3 spells CASSVGDRGPGGYTF. CDR3 bases: TGTGCCAGCAGCGTAGGGGACAGGGGGCCTGGCGGCTACACCTTC. V gene TRBV9 combines with J gene TRBJ1-2, with 12 bases that match TRBD1. Per the germline V gene, CDR1 is SGDLS and CDR2 is YYNGEE. J gave up 8 bases and V 0 bases, and 5 bases lay outside the gene matches. This CDR3 is 15 amino acids long.

The J gene is TRBJ1-2, the V gene TRBV27; D is unclear. The V and J ends lost 8 bases and 1 base respectively, with 17 bases between them. CDR1 and CDR2 from the germline V gene are MNHEY and SMNVEV (reference sequence). This CDR3 contains 15 residues. The CDR3 spells CASCAGLYVNYGYTF. The CDR3 DNA reads TGTGCCAGCTGTGCCGGTTTGTACGTTAACTATGGCTACACCTTC.

This rearrangement joins TRBV9 to TRBJ2-7, with 10 positions matching TRBD1. The germline CDR1 and CDR2 sequences are SGDLS and YYNGEE. The V and J ends lost 2 bases and 6 bases, in that order; junction bases with no gene match: 11. The CDR3 extends over 16 amino acids. CDR3 sequence (DNA): TGTGCCAGCAGCGTCGATTCACTGACAGGGGGCCTCGAGCAGTACTTC. It translates to CASSVDSLTGGLEQYF.

The chain joins TRBV19 to TRBJ1-5; 10 bases are shared with TRBD1. Germline V lookup: CDR1 LNHDA, CDR2 SQIVND (reference sequence). V dropped 5 bases and J dropped 6; count of bases not matched to a gene: 13. CDR3 size: 17 residues. The CDR3 nucleotides are TGTGCCAGTAGTCCCGTCCTCCGGACAGGGGGAAGTCAGCCCCAGCATTTT. Translated, it gives CASSPVLRTGGSQPQHF.

This chain uses TRBV4-3 with TRBJ2-7; TRBD2 might be the D (5 bases). Per the germline V gene, CDR1 is LGHNA and CDR2 is YSLEER. The V end was cut by 0 bases, the J end by 3 bases, with 15 bases between. CDR3 length equals 16 residues. CDR3 protein: CASSQEWGDRIYEQYF. CDR3 DNA sequence: TGCGCCAGCAGCCAAGAGTGGGGAGATCGCATCTACGAGCAGTACTTC.

This chain connects TRBV15 to TRBJ2-3; D is unclear. Germline V gene sequence: CDR1 LNHNV, CDR2 YYDKDF (reference sequence). The CDR3 is made up of 14 amino acids. V was trimmed by 6 bases and J by 2 bases, leaving 12 bases between them. In DNA, the CDR3 is TGTGCCACCAGTAATGCGAGTTTCACAGATACGCAGTATTTT. It encodes CATSNASFTDTQYF.

The chain recombines TRBV9 with TRBJ2-3; 7 bases are shared with TRBD1. CDR3 size: 16 residues. The germline gives CDR1 SGDLS, CDR2 YYNGEE. J was trimmed by 5 bases and V by 3 bases; bases with no gene match: 12. The CDR3 protein is CASSAPRQGLEDTQYF. CDR3 sequence (DNA): TGTGCCAGCAGCGCTCCTAGACAGGGTTTAGAAGATACGCAGTATTTT.

V usage is TRBV28 and J usage is TRBJ2-2, with 8 positions matching TRBD2. Trimming at V came to 5 bases and at J to 3 bases, leaving 8 bases not matched to a gene. This CDR3 has 16 residues. In germline, CDR1 is MDHEN, CDR2 SYDVKM. The CDR3 DNA reads as TGTGCCAGCAGTGGGTCCGGGAGGGTGGACACCGGGGAGCTGTTTTTT. This gives the protein CASSGSGRVDTGELFF. Variable domain in full (rest from reference TRBV28 and TRBJ2-2): DVKVTQSSRYLVKRTGEKVFLECVQDMDHENMFWYRQDPGLGLRLIYFSYDVKMKEKGDIPEGYSVSREKKERFSLILESASTNQTSMYLCASSGSGRVDTGELFFGEGSRLTVL.

The sample holds one count of this clone. The rearrangement uses TRBV27 and TRBJ2-1; TRBD1 matches at 7 bases. CDR3 length: 14 residues. The germline V gene encodes CDR1 MNHEY and CDR2 SMNVEV (reference sequence). The V segment lost 4 bases and the J segment 6 bases; nucleotides outside the gene matches: 6. CDR3 loop: CASSSGTEINEQFF. The CDR3 bases are TGTGCCAGCAGTTCGGGGACAGAGATCAATGAGCAGTTCTTC.

The chain is built from TRBV4-3 and TRBJ2-7, with D perhaps TRBD1 (5 bases). Between the trimmed V and J ends, which lost 2 bases and 5 bases, there was a span of 25 bases. Germline CDR1 LGHNA, CDR2 YSLEER. The CDR3 has 18 residues. Here the CDR3 DNA reads TGCGCCAGCAGCCAATTTAAATCGCAGGCAGGGTTTTTCCACGAGCAGTACTTC. This encodes CASSQFKSQAGFFHEQYF.

The rearrangement joins TRBV4-1 to TRBJ2-1, with D possibly TRBD1 on 5 matching bases. The CDR3 consists of 14 residues. Germline CDR1 MGHRA, CDR2 YSYEKL. The germline V and J ends were trimmed by 0 bases and 10 bases, with 13 bases remaining between them. The CDR3 is CASSQDLGAWEQFF. The CDR3 region has the DNA TGCGCCAGCAGCCAAGACCTTGGGGCATGGGAGCAGTTCTTC.

This chain uses TRBV5-6 with TRBJ2-7, with no clear D. Germline V gene data show CDR1 as SGHDT and CDR2 as YYEEEE. V lost 0 bases and J lost 5, with 9 bases in between. The CDR3 has 13 residues. Written as DNA, the CDR3 is TGTGCCAGCAGCTTGGGTTTCTCGGACGAGCAGTACTTC. Encoded protein: CASSLGFSDEQYF.

J is TRBJ1-5 and V is TRBV19; 7 positions match TRBD1. This CDR3 comprises 17 residues. V gave up 5 bases and J gave up 11 bases; unmatched junction bases: 21. In germline, CDR1 is LNHDA, CDR2 SQIVND (reference sequence). Here the CDR3 reads CASSSRTSGGHLWSQHF. The CDR3 DNA sequence: TGTGCCAGTAGTTCTCGTACCTCAGGGGGTCACCTTTGGTCCCAGCATTTT.